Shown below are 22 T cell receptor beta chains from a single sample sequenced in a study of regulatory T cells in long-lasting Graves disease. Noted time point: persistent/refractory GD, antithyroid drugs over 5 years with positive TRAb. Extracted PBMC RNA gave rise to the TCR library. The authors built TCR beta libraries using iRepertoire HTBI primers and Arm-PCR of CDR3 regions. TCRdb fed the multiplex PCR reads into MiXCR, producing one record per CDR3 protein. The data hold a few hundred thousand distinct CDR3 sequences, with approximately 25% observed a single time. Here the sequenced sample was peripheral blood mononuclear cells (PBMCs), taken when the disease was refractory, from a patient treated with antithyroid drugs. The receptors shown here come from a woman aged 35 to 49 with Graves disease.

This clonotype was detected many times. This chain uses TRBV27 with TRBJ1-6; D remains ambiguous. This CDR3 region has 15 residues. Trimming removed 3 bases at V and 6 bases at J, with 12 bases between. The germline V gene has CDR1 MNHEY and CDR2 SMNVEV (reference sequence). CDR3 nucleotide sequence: TGTGCCAGCAGTTTTCAGAGTCCTCCTAATTCACCCCTCCACTTT. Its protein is CASSFQSPPNSPLHF.

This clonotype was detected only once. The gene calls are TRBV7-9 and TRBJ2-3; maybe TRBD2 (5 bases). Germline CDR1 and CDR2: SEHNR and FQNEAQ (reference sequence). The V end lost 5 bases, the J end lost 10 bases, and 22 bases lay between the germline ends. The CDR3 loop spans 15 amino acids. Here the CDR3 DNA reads TGTGCCAGCAGCCCCTCGGGAAGCGTCCCAGGATCGCAGTATTTT. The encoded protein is CASSPSGSVPGSQYF.

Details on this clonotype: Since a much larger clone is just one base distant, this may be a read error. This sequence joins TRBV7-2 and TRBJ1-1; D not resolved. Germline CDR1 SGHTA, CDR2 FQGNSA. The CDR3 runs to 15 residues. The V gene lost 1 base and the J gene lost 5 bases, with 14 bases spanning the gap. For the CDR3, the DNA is TGTGCCAGCAGCTTAGGTAACTGGGGTTGGACTGAAGCTTTCTTT. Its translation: CASSLGNWGWTEAFF.

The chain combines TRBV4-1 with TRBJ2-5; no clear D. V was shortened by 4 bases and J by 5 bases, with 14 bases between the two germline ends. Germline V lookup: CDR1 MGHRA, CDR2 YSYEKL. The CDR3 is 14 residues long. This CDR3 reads CASSPTGVRETQYF. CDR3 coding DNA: TGCGCCAGCAGCCCGACCGGAGTTCGTGAGACCCAGTACTTC.

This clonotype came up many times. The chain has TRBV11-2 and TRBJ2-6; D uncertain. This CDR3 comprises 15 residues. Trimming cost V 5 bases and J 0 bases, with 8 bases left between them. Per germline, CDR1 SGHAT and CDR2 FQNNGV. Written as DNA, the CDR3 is TGTGCCAGCAGCCAGAAAAGCTCTGGGGCCAACGTCCTGACTTTC. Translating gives CASSQKSSGANVLTF.

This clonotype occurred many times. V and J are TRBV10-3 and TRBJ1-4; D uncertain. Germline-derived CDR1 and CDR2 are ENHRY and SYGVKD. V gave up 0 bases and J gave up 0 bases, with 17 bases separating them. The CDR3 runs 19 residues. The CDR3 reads CAISESGFPTAATNEKLFF. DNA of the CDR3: TGTGCCATCAGTGAGTCGGGTTTCCCCACGGCCGCAACTAATGAAAAACTGTTTTTT.

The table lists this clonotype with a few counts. The CDR3 loop reads CAISGRLVNWGEQYF. CDR3 nucleotides: TGTGCCATCAGTGGGCGACTAGTCAATTGGGGCGAGCAGTACTTC. The chain combines TRBV10-3 with TRBJ2-7; tentative D call: TRBD2 (6 bases). CDR1 ENHRY and CDR2 SYGVKD come from the germline V gene. V lost 4 bases and J 6 bases, leaving 19 bases between the germline ends. The CDR3 totals 15 residues.

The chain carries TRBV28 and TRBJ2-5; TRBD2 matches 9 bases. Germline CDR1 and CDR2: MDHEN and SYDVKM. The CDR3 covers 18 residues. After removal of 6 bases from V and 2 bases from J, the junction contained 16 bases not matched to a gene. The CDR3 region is CASSQVVAGGPWQETQYF. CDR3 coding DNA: TGTGCCAGCAGCCAAGTGGTTGCGGGAGGGCCGTGGCAAGAGACCCAGTACTTC.

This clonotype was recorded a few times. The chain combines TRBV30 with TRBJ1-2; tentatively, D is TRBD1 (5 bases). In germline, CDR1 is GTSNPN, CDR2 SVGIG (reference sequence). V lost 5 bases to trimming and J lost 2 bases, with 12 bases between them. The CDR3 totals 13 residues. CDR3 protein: CAWAFGGNYGYTF. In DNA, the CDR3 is TGTGCCTGGGCCTTTGGGGGGAACTATGGCTACACCTTC.

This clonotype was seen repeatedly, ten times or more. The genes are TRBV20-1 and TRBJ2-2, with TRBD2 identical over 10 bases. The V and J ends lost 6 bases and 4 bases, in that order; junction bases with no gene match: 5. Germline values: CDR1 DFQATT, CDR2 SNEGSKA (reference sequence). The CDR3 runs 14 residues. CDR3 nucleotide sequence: TGCAGTGCCAAGGGACTAGCGACCACCGGGGAGCTGTTTTTT. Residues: CSAKGLATTGELFF.

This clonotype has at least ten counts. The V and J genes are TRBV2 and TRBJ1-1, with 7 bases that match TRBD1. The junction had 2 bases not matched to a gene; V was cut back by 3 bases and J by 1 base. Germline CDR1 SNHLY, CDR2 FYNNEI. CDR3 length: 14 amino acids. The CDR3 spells CASSDQGGNTEAFF. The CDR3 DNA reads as TGTGCCAGCAGTGACCAGGGGGGGAACACTGAAGCTTTCTTT.

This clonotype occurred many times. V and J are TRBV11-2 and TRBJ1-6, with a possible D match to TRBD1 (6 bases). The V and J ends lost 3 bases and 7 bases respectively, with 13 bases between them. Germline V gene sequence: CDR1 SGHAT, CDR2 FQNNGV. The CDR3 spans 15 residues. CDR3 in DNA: TGTGCCAGCAGCTTCACAGGACAGTGGAATTCACCCCTCCACTTT. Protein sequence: CASSFTGQWNSPLHF.

CDR3: CASSLVEGTPYEQYF. CDR3 nucleotides: TGTGCCAGCAGCTTAGTGGAGGGCACCCCCTACGAGCAGTACTTC. This sequence joins TRBV7-9 and TRBJ2-7, with D tentatively TRBD2 (6 bases). Trimming removed 1 base from V and 2 bases from J, with 12 bases in between. Germline V lookup: CDR1 SEHNR, CDR2 FQNEAQ (reference sequence). The CDR3 spans 15 residues.

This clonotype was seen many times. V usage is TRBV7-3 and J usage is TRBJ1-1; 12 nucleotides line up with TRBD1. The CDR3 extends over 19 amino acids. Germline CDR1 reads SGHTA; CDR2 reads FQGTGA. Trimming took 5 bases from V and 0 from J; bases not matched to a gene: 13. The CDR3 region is CASSRRDRGRNILNTEAFF. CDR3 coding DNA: TGTGCCAGCAGCCGGCGGGACAGGGGGCGAAACATTTTGAACACTGAAGCTTTCTTT.

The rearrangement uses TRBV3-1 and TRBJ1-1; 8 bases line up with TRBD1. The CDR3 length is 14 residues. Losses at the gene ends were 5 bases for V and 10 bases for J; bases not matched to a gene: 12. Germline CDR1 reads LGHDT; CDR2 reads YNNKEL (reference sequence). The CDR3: CASSSTGTGGAAFF. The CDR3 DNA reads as TGTGCCAGCAGCTCGACCGGGACAGGAGGGGCAGCTTTCTTT.

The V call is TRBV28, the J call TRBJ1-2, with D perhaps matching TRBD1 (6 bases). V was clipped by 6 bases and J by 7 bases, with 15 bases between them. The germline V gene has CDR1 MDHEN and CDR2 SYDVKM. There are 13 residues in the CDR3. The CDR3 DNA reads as TGTGCCAGCAGCCTCGGGGGGGCTTCTGGCTACACCTTC. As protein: CASSLGGASGYTF.

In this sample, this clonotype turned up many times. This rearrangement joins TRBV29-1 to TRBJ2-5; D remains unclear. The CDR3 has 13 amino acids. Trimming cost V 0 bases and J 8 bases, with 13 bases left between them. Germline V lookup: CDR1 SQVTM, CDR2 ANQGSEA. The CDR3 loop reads CSVEDNLSETQYF. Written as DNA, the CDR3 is TGCAGCGTTGAAGACAATCTCTCCGAAACCCAGTACTTC.

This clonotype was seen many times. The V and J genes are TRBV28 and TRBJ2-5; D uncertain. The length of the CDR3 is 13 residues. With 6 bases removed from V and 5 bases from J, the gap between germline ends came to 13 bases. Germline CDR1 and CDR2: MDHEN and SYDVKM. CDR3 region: CASSDLMLETQYF. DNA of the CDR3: TGTGCCAGCAGCGATCTTATGTTGGAGACCCAGTACTTC.

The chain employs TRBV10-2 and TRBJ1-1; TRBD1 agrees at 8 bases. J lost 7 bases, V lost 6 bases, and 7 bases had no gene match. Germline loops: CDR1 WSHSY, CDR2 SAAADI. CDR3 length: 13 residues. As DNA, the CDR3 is TGCGCCAGCAGAACCACAGGGGGGGGTGAAGCTTTCTTT. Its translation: CASRTTGGGEAFF.

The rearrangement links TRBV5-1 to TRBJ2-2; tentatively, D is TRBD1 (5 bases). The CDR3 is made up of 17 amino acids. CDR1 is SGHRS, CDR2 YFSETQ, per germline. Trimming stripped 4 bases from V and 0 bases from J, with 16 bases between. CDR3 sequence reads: CASSPTAVLSNTGELFF. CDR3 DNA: TGCGCCAGCAGCCCGACAGCCGTACTATCGAACACCGGGGAGCTGTTTTTT.

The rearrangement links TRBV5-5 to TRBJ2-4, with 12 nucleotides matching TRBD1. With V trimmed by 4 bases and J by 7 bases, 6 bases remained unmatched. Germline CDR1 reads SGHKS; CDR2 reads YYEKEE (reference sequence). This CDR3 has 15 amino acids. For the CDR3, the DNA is TGTGCCAGCAGCGTTCCGGGACAGGGGGCGAACATTCAGTACTTC. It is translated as CASSVPGQGANIQYF.

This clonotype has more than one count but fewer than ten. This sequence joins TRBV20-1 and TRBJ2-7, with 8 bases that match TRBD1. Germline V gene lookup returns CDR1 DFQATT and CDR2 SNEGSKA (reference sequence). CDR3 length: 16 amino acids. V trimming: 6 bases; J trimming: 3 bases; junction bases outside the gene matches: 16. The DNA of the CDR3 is TGCAGTGCAACCCCGCTAGCAGGGGGCAAAGGCTACGAGCAGTACTTC. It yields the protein CSATPLAGGKGYEQYF.